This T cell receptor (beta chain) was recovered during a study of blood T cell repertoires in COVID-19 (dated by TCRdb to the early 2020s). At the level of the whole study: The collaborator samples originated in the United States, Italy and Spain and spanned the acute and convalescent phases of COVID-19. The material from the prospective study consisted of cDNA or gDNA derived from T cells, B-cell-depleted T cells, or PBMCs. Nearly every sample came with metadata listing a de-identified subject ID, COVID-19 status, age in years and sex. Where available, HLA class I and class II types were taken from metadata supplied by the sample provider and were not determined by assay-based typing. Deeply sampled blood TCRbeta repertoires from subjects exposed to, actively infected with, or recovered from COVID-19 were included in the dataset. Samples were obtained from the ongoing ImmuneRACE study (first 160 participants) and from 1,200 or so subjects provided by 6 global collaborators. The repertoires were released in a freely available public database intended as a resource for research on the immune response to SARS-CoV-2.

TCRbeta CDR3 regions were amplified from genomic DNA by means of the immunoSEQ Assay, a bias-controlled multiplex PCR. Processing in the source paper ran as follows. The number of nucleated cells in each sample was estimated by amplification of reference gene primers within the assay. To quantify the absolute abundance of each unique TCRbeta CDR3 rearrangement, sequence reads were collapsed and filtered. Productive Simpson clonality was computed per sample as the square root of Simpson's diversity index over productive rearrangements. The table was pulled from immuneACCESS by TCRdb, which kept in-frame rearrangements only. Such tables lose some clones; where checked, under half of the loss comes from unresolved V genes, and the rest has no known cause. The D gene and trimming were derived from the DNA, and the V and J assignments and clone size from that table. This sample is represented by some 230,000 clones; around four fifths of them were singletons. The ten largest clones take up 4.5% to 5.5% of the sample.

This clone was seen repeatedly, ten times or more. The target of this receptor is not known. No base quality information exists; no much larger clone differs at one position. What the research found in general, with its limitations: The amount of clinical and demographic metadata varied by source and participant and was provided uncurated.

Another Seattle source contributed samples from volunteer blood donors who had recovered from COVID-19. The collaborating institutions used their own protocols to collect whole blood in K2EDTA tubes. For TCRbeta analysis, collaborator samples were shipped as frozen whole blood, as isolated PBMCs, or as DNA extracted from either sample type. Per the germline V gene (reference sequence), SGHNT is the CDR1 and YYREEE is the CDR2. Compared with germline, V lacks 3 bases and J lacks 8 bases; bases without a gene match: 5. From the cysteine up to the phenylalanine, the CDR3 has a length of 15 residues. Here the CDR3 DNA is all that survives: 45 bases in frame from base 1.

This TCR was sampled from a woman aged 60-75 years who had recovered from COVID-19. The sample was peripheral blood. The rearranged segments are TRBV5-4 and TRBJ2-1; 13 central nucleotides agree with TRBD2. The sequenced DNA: TGTGCCAGCAGCTCTACTAGCGGGGGGGCGGATGAGCAGTTCTTC. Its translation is CASSSTSGGADEQFF. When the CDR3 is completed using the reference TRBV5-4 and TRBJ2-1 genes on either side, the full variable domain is ETGVTQSPTHLIKTRGQQVTLRCSSQSGHNTVSWYQQALGQGPQFIFQYYREEENGRGNFPPRFSGLQFPNYSSELNVNALELDDSALYLCASSSTSGGADEQFFGPGTRLTVL.